The 29 T cell receptor beta chains below all came from one sample that was sequenced in a study of Tregs in tolerant kidney transplant recipients. The method was immunoSEQ multiplex PCR; TCRdb's version includes in-frame clones alone and lacks a portion of them. This sample lists roughly 30,000 clones; its ten largest clones have 14%. This material consisted of CD8+ T cells from blood, taken before the transplant. These receptors were taken from a human donor who received a combined kidney and bone marrow transplant.

The CDR3: CASSPGQGPYEQYF. The CDR3 bases that were read are TGTGCCAGTAGTCCGGGACAGGGTCCCTACGAG. The chain links TRBV19 to TRBJ2-7; 9 nucleotides match TRBD1. The CDR3 end lies 3 residues beyond the end of the read and is filled in from the germline J gene. The junction had 4 bases not matched to a gene; V was cut back by 5 bases and J by 2 bases. The CDR3 totals 14 residues. Per germline, CDR1 LNHDA and CDR2 SQIVND (reference sequence). The variable domain in full, with the rest retrieved from reference TRBV19 and TRBJ2-7, is DGGITQSPKYLFRKEGQNVTLSCEQNLNHDAMYWYRQDPGQGLRLIYYSQIVNDFQKGDIAEGYSVSREKKESFPLTVTSAQKNPTAFYLCASSPGQGPYEQYFGPGTRLTVT.

About this clone: The sequence runs out 3 residues before the end of the CDR3; the remainder is reconstructed from the germline J gene. The genes are TRBV5-6 and TRBJ2-3, with a weak D call TRBD1 (5 bases). The CDR3 sequence is 14 residues long. V gave up 1 base and J gave up 3 bases, with 9 bases separating them. Germline assignment: CDR1 SGHDT and CDR2 YYEEEE. The covered CDR3 bases are TGTGCCAGCAGCTTGCAGGGTGAAACAGATACG. This encodes CASSLQGETDT. The complete CDR3 reads CASSLQGETDTQYF.

In regard to this clone: The read ends 3 residues early relative to the CDR3; the germline J gene fills the gap. The V gene is TRBV20-1, the J gene TRBJ2-1; 9 bases match TRBD1. CDR3 length: 14 amino acids. The V gene end was trimmed by 3 bases and the J gene end by 7 bases; junction bases not matched to a gene: 7. Germline V gives CDR1 DFQATT, CDR2 SNEGSKA (reference sequence). The sequenced CDR3 bases are TGCAGTGCTAGGGCCGGGACAGGGTGGAATGAG. Residues: CSARAGTGWNE. The whole CDR3 sequence is CSARAGTGWNEQFF.

With respect to this clone: The CDR3 end is not reached by the read, which stops 3 residues before it; the germline J gene fills it in. The rearrangement uses TRBV7-6 and TRBJ2-3; TRBD1 might be the D (6 bases). The CDR3 extends over 16 amino acids. Germline assignment: CDR1 SGHVS and CDR2 FNYEAQ. The V end was cut by 2 bases, the J end by 4 bases, with 16 bases between. The covered CDR3 bases are TGTGCCAGCAGCTTATTTGGTACAGGGAGTCCAGATACG. Its protein product is CASSLFGTGSPDT. In full, the CDR3 is CASSLFGTGSPDTQYF. The full variable domain, its missing parts supplied by reference TRBV7-6 and TRBJ2-3, is GAGVSQSPRYKVTKRGQDVALRCDPISGHVSLYWYRQALGQGPEFLTYFNYEAQQDKSGLPNDRFSAERPEGSISTLTIQRTEQRDSAMYRCASSLFGTGSPDTQYFGPGTRLTVL.

The CDR3 protein is CASSLRLAENTGELFF. The CDR3 bases that were read are TGTGCCAGCAGCCTCCGACTAGCGGAAAACACCGGGGAG. The chain combines TRBV13 with TRBJ2-2; 9 bases fit TRBD2. The sequenced fragment ends 3 residues before the CDR3 boundary, so the rest is inferred from the germline J gene. The germline gives CDR1 PRHDT, CDR2 FYEKMQ (reference sequence). The CDR3 covers 16 residues. J gave up 2 bases and V 5 bases, and 6 bases lay outside the gene matches.

Concerning this clone: The read finishes 3 residues shy of the CDR3 end, and the germline J gene is used to complete it. The genes are TRBV6-4 and TRBJ2-1, with 7 bases matching TRBD1. V was clipped by 10 bases and J by 4 bases; unmatched bases: 7. CDR3 length equals 13 residues. Germline V lookup: CDR1 MRHNA, CDR2 SNTAGT. CDR3 DNA, as far as it was read: TGTGCCACCACCACAGGGGAATACAATGAG. Amino acid sequence: CATTTGEYNE. The full CDR3 protein reads CATTTGEYNEQFF.

As concerns this clone: The read falls 3 residues short of the CDR3 end, and the missing part is taken from the germline J gene. This rearrangement joins TRBV18 to TRBJ2-7; TRBD2 aligns across 7 bases. Per the germline V gene, CDR1 is KGHSH and CDR2 is LQKENI. CDR3 length: 13 residues. V shed 3 bases and J 5 bases; nucleotides not matched to a gene: 4. CDR3 DNA (partial): TGTGCCAGCTCACCGCCGGGGGGAGACGAG. It specifies CASSPPGGDE. The complete CDR3 protein is CASSPPGGDEQYF.

Worth noting for this clone: Sequencing ends 3 residues short of the CDR3 end; the germline J gene provides the rest. This sequence joins TRBV19 and TRBJ2-3, with 9 bases aligning to TRBD1. The V and J ends lost 4 bases and 4 bases, in that order; junction bases with no gene match: 3. This CDR3 is 14 amino acids long. Looked up from germline, CDR1 is LNHDA and CDR2 is SQIVND (reference sequence). CDR3 amino acids: CASSRDREADTQYF. CDR3 DNA, as far as it was read: TGTGCCAGTAGTAGGGACAGGGAGGCAGATACG.

Turning to this clone: The read is 3 residues too short to cover the CDR3 end, so that end is filled in from the germline J gene. V usage is TRBV7-2 and J usage is TRBJ2-7; the match to TRBD1 covers 10 bases. CDR1 SGHTA and CDR2 FQGNSA come from the germline V gene. The trim removed 5 bases at V and 3 bases at J, leaving 7 bases unmatched. The CDR3 has 15 amino acids. The CDR3 loop reads CASSETGTGVYEQYF. The sequenced CDR3 bases are TGTGCCAGCAGCGAGACCGGGACAGGGGTCTACGAG.

On this clone itself: With the read ending 3 residues before the CDR3 end, the germline J gene is used to fill in that end. This chain links TRBV7-6 with TRBJ1-6; 7 bases agree with TRBD1. This CDR3 is built from 17 residues. Germline V gene lookup returns CDR1 SGHVS and CDR2 FNYEAQ. The J segment lost 2 bases and the V segment lost 3 bases, leaving 7 bases of the junction unmatched. The covered CDR3 bases are TGTGCCAGCAGCTTGGGCAGGGGGAAGGCCTATAATTCACCC. Protein: CASSLGRGKAYNSP. The CDR3 in its entirety is CASSLGRGKAYNSPLHF.

As for this clone: The sequenced fragment ends 3 residues before the CDR3 boundary, so the rest is inferred from the germline J gene. This chain links TRBV7-9 with TRBJ2-3, with TRBD2 identical over 8 bases. From germline, CDR1 is SEHNR and CDR2 FQNEAQ (reference sequence). V gave up 5 bases and J gave up 6 bases; unmatched junction bases: 10. This CDR3 has 15 residues. The CDR3 reads CASSGLAGSSDTQYF. CDR3 DNA, as far as it was read: TGTGCCAGCAGCGGCTTAGCGGGATCTTCGGATACG.

In regard to this clone: Sequencing ends 3 residues short of the CDR3 end; the germline J gene provides the rest. The J gene is TRBJ2-7, the V gene TRBV6-2 or TRBV6-3, with D possibly matching TRBD2 (5 bases). Trimming left V 8 bases short and J 5 bases short, with 10 bases between. The CDR3 is made up of 11 amino acids. Germline values: CDR1 MNHEY, CDR2 SVGEGT. This CDR3 reads CASWSGDEQYF. CDR3 DNA (partial): TGTGCCAGCTGGAGCGGTGACGAG.

Worth noting for this clone: With the read ending 3 residues before the CDR3 end, the germline J gene is used to fill in that end. This chain uses TRBV5-6 with TRBJ1-1, with TRBD1 identical over 7 bases. Germline loops: CDR1 SGHDT, CDR2 YYEEEE. Unmatched junction bases numbered 3, after V lost 4 bases and J lost 3 bases. The CDR3 is 13 residues long. The CDR3 DNA, read in part, is TGTGCCAGCAGCATAGACAGGGACACTGAA. As protein: CASSIDRDTE. The complete CDR3 sequence is CASSIDRDTEAFF. Supplemented by reference TRBV5-6 and TRBJ1-1, the full variable domain reads DAGVTQSPTHLIKTRGQQVTLRCSPKSGHDTVSWYQQALGQGPQFIFQYYEEEERQRGNFPDRFSGHQFPNYSSELNVNALLLGDSALYLCASSIDRDTEAFFGQGTRLTVV.

As for this clone: With the read ending 3 residues before the CDR3 end, the germline J gene is used to fill in that end. The gene calls are TRBV6-2 or TRBV6-3 and TRBJ1-1, with 7 positions matching TRBD1. This CDR3 contains 14 residues. Trimming took 2 bases from V and 1 from J; bases not matched to a gene: 1. CDR1 MNHEY and CDR2 SVGEGT come from the germline V gene. The CDR3 loop reads CASSYGTANTEAFF. The sequenced CDR3 bases are TGTGCCAGCAGTTACGGGACAGCGAACACTGAA.

Of note for this clone: The read ends 3 residues early relative to the CDR3; the germline J gene fills the gap. The chain joins TRBV6-2 or TRBV6-3 to TRBJ2-2, with D maybe TRBD2 (5 bases). Trimming pared 5 bases from V and 5 bases from J, leaving 15 bases between. Germline V lookup: CDR1 MNHEY, CDR2 SVGEGT. This CDR3 spans 15 amino acids. This CDR3 is CASSQKGSETGELFF. The part of the CDR3 DNA that was read is TGTGCCAGCAGTCAAAAGGGTAGCGAGACCGGGGAG.

The CDR3 DNA, read in part, is TGCGCCAGCAGCAGGAGTGAGACAACCCCCAGGGACGAG. The encoded protein is CASSRSETTPRDE. The whole CDR3 protein reads CASSRSETTPRDEQYF. V and J are TRBV5-1 and TRBJ2-7, with D possibly being TRBD1 (5 bases). The CDR3 end is not reached by the read, which stops 3 residues before it; the germline J gene fills it in. Germline CDR1 is SGHRS and CDR2 is YFSETQ. The CDR3 runs 16 residues. Trimming removed 4 bases at V and 5 bases at J, with 22 bases between.

About this clone itself: The read finishes 3 residues shy of the CDR3 end, and the germline J gene is used to complete it. The V gene is TRBV18, the J gene TRBJ2-4; 7 nucleotides line up with TRBD2. V shed 2 bases and J 6 bases; nucleotides not matched to a gene: 10. The germline gives CDR1 KGHSH, CDR2 LQKENI. The CDR3 extends over 16 amino acids. CDR3 bases read: TGTGCCAGCTCACCAGGACTAGACGACCAGGGAAACATT. Amino acids: CASSPGLDDQGNI. The full-length CDR3 reads as CASSPGLDDQGNIQYF.

In the case of this clone: The read is 3 residues too short to cover the CDR3 end, so that end is filled in from the germline J gene. The chain uses TRBV5-1 and TRBJ2-2; unclear D gene. Trimming removed 5 bases at V and 0 bases at J, with 8 bases between. The CDR3 spans 14 residues. Germline V lookup: CDR1 SGHRS, CDR2 YFSETQ. Here the CDR3 reads CASSLLSNTGELFF. Partial CDR3 DNA: TGCGCCAGCAGTTTGCTCTCGAACACCGGGGAG. The complete variable domain, with remaining parts taken from reference TRBV5-1 and TRBJ2-2, reads KAGVTQTPRYLIKTRGQQVTLSCSPISGHRSVSWYQQTPGQGLQFLFEYFSETQRNKGNFPGRFSGRQFSNSRSEMNVSTLELGDSALYLCASSLLSNTGELFFGEGSRLTVL.

Concerning this clone itself: The germline gene is not matched at one end of the junction; a read error may be the cause. The CDR3 extends 3 residues past the end of the read, so its final part is completed from the germline J gene. V is TRBV5-1 and J is TRBJ2-1; D is unclear. The CDR3 is 15 residues long. CDR1 and CDR2 (germline): SGHRS, YFSETQ. The CDR3 bases that were read are TGTGCCAGCACCTTCCCAGAAAGCTCCTACAATGAG. Its translation is CASTFPESSYNE. The whole CDR3 is CASTFPESSYNEQFF. Full variable domain (remainder filled in from reference TRBV5-1 and TRBJ2-1): KAGVTQTPRYLIKTRGQQVTLSCSPISGHRSVSWYQQTPGQGLQFLFEYFSETQRNKGNFPGRFSGRQFSNSRSEMNVSTLELGDSALYLCASTFPESSYNEQFFGPGTRLTVL.

About this clone itself: The read comes to an end 3 residues before the CDR3 does, leaving the germline J gene to fill in the end. V and J are TRBV6-1 and TRBJ2-3, with TRBD1 matching over 9 bases. The CDR3 is made up of 17 amino acids. CDR1 and CDR2 (germline): MNHNS, SASEGT. V shed 2 bases and J 7 bases; nucleotides not matched to a gene: 13. This CDR3 is CASSEWGRTGEGHTQYF. CDR3 DNA, as far as it was read: TGTGCCAGCAGTGAATGGGGGAGGACAGGGGAGGGACATACG.

In regard to this clone: The read ends 3 residues before the CDR3 terminus; that terminus is restored from the germline J gene. The V call is TRBV7-6, the J call TRBJ2-2, with TRBD2 matching 8 bases. The CDR3 extends over 14 amino acids. Germline CDR1 SGHVS, CDR2 FNYEAQ. The J segment lost 7 bases and the V segment lost 5 bases, leaving 6 bases of the junction unmatched. The CDR3 loop reads CASSRGSGIGELFF. Incomplete CDR3 DNA: TGTGCCAGCAGCCGCGGTAGCGGGATCGGGGAG. The whole variable domain, filled in from reference TRBV7-6 and TRBJ2-2, reads GAGVSQSPRYKVTKRGQDVALRCDPISGHVSLYWYRQALGQGPEFLTYFNYEAQQDKSGLPNDRFSAERPEGSISTLTIQRTEQRDSAMYRCASSRGSGIGELFFGEGSRLTVL.

For this clone: The read is 3 residues too short to cover the CDR3 end, so that end is filled in from the germline J gene. This chain uses TRBV11-2 with TRBJ2-2; unclear D gene. Germline lookup yields CDR1 SGHAT and CDR2 FQNNGV. Trimming stripped 2 bases from V and 2 bases from J, with 6 bases between. CDR3 size: 14 residues. This CDR3 is CASSLRQNTGELFF. The CDR3 DNA, read in part, is TGTGCCAGCAGCTTAAGGCAAAACACCGGGGAG.

Concerning this clone: With the read ending 3 residues before the CDR3 end, the germline J gene is used to fill in that end. The rearrangement joins TRBV7-7 to TRBJ2-2, with TRBD2 matching over 8 bases. This CDR3 comprises 16 residues. CDR1 and CDR2 (germline): SSHAT, FNYEAQ (reference sequence). V gave up 5 bases and J gave up 4 bases; unmatched junction bases: 9. CDR3 bases read: TGTGCCAGCAGCCTCGGGGGGGGCAGGGCCACCGGGGAG. Protein sequence: CASSLGGGRATGE. The full CDR3 sequence reads CASSLGGGRATGELFF.

About this clone: The read terminates 3 residues ahead of where the CDR3 ends, so the germline J gene completes it. The chain uses TRBV5-1 and TRBJ2-3; 12 bases map to TRBD2. The CDR3 totals 20 residues. CDR1 and CDR2 (germline): SGHRS, YFSETQ. J was trimmed by 3 bases and V by 1 base; bases with no gene match: 15. Incomplete CDR3 DNA: TGCGCCAGCAGCTTGAATGGTTATCCGGGACTAGCGGGCGGGACAGATACG. It translates to CASSLNGYPGLAGGTDT. The whole CDR3 protein is CASSLNGYPGLAGGTDTQYF.

In the case of this clone: The CDR3 is cut off 3 residues early in the read; its end comes from the germline J gene. V and J are TRBV7-9 and TRBJ1-3; D remains unclear. V was clipped by 4 bases and J by 8 bases, with 15 bases between them. CDR1 SEHNR and CDR2 FQNEAQ come from the germline V gene (reference sequence). The CDR3 is made up of 14 amino acids. CDR3 sequence reads: CASSSGLTRDTIYF. The sequenced part of the CDR3 DNA is TGTGCCAGCAGCTCAGGACTCACTAGGGACACC.

The sequenced part of the CDR3 DNA is TGCAGCGTTGAAGATCGTGGACTAGCGGGATTTGATGAG. It translates to CSVEDRGLAGFDE. The entire CDR3 reads CSVEDRGLAGFDEQFF. This chain links TRBV29-1 with TRBJ2-1; 12 bases fit TRBD2. The read halts 3 residues ahead of the CDR3 end, with the missing end drawn from the germline J gene. This CDR3 contains 16 residues. V lost 0 bases, J lost 8 bases, and 8 bases stayed unmatched. Germline V gene lookup returns CDR1 SQVTM and CDR2 ANQGSEA.

On this clone itself: The CDR3 is cut off 3 residues early in the read; its end comes from the germline J gene. The rearrangement links TRBV20-1 to TRBJ2-7; D is unclear. V lost 0 bases to trimming and J lost 0 bases, with 12 bases between them. The CDR3 sequence is 15 residues long. The germline gives CDR1 DFQATT, CDR2 SNEGSKA (reference sequence). Incomplete CDR3 DNA: TGCAGTGCTAGAGATTCGAGTAGCTTCTCCTACGAG. This encodes CSARDSSSFSYE. The whole CDR3 sequence is CSARDSSSFSYEQYF.

With regard to this clone: The observed sequence ends 3 residues before the CDR3 terminus, with the missing tail filled in from the germline J gene. The rearrangement uses TRBV19 and TRBJ2-7, with 7 bases lining up with TRBD2. Trimming at V came to 5 bases and at J to 5 bases, leaving 12 bases not matched to a gene. The CDR3 has 15 amino acids. CDR1 and CDR2 (germline): LNHDA, SQIVND (reference sequence). The CDR3 reads CASSSPSGLPHEQYF. The part of the CDR3 DNA that was read is TGTGCCAGTAGTTCCCCTAGCGGCCTCCCCCACGAG.

Concerning this clone: The CDR3 extends 3 residues past the end of the read, so its final part is completed from the germline J gene. This chain joins TRBV7-6 and TRBJ2-7; 11 nucleotides match TRBD1. The V and J ends lost 5 bases and 2 bases, in that order; junction bases with no gene match: 2. The CDR3 runs 14 residues. CDR1 SGHVS and CDR2 FNYEAQ come from the germline V gene. CDR3 amino acids: CASSQGQGAYEQYF. Partial CDR3 DNA: TGTGCCAGCAGCCAGGGACAGGGGGCCTACGAG.